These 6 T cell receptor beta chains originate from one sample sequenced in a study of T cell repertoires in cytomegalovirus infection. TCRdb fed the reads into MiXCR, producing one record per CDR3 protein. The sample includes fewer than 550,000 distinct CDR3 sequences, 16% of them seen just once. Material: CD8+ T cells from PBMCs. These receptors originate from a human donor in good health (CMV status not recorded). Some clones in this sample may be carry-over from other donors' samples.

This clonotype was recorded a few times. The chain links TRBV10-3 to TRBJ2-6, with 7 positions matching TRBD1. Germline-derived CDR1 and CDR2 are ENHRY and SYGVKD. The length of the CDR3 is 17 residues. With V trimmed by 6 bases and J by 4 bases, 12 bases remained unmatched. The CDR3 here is CAISDVTGVAGANVLTF. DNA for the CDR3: TGTGCCATCAGCGACGTAACAGGGGTCGCCGGGGCCAACGTCCTGACTTTC.

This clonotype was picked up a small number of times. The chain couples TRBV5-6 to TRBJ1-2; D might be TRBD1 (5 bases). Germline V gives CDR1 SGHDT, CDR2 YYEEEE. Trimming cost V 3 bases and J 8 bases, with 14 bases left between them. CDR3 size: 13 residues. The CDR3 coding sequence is TGTGCCAGCAGCTCGACGGCAGGGAGGGGCTACACCTTC. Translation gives CASSSTAGRGYTF. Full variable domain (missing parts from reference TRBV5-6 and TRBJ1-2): DAGVTQSPTHLIKTRGQQVTLRCSPKSGHDTVSWYQQALGQGPQFIFQYYEEEERQRGNFPDRFSGHQFPNYSSELNVNALLLGDSALYLCASSSTAGRGYTFGSGTRLTVV.

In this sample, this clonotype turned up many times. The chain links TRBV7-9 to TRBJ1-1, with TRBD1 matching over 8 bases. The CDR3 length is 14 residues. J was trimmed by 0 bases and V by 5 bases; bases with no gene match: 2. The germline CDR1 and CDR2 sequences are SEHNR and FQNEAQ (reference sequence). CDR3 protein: CASSRQGLNTEAFF. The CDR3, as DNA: TGTGCCAGCAGCCGACAGGGGCTGAACACTGAAGCTTTCTTT.

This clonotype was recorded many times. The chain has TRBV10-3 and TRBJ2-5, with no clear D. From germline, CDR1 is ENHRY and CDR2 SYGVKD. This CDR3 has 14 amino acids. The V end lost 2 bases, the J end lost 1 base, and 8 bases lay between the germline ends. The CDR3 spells CAISEPQSQETQYF. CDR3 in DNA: TGTGCCATCAGTGAGCCGCAATCCCAAGAGACCCAGTACTTC.

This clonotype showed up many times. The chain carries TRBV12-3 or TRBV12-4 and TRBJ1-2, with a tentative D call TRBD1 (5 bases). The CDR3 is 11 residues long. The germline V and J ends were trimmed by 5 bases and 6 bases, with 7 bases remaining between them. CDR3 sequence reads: CASSPGDGYTF. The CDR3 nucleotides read TGTGCCAGCAGTCCGGGGGATGGCTACACCTTC.

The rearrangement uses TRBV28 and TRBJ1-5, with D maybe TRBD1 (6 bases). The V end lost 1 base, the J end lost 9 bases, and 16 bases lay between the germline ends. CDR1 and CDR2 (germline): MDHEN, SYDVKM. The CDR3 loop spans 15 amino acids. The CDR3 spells CASSLFVSGDPPQHF. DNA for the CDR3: TGTGCCAGCAGTTTATTTGTATCAGGGGACCCGCCCCAGCATTTT.